A single sample gave rise to the 32 T cell receptor beta chains below, sequenced in a study of cytomegalovirus exposure and HLA in healthy donors. Both 60 Vbeta primers and 13 Jbeta primers went into the PCR. Repertoires were generated with immunoSEQ multiplex PCR, while TCRdb's copy carries only in-frame clones and drops some. The table shows 40,000 to 50,000 clones, with 70% to 80% occurring only once. Sequencing was done on a sample of PBMCs. The receptor source for this set is a man aged 30 to 45 in good health and CMV-seronegative.

Regarding this clone: It is likely a read error: a sequence one base away is far more abundant. The rearrangement joins TRBV6-4 to TRBJ2-2; 8 bases are a match to TRBD1. The CDR3 runs to 14 residues. CDR1 is MRHNA, CDR2 SNTAGT, per germline. With 3 bases clipped from V and 6 bases from J, the junction kept 3 bases outside the gene matches. CDR3 region: CASSESGGAGELFF. The CDR3, as DNA: TGTGCCAGCAGTGAGTCAGGGGGCGCCGGGGAGCTGTTTTTT.

Worth noting for this clone: The sample has other DNA sequences that encode this CDR3 too. CDR3 sequence reads: CASSEEGTGYEQYF. Here the CDR3 DNA reads TGTGCCAGCAGTGAAGAAGGGACAGGGTACGAGCAGTACTTC. The chain employs TRBV25-1 and TRBJ2-7; 9 nucleotides match TRBD1. Per the germline V gene, CDR1 is MGHDK and CDR2 is SYGVNS. V dropped 2 bases and J dropped 4; count of bases not matched to a gene: 3. CDR3 length: 14 amino acids.

V usage is TRBV10-1 and J usage is TRBJ2-7; possibly TRBD1 for D (6 bases). Between the trimmed V and J ends, which lost 5 bases and 5 bases, there was a span of 16 bases. This CDR3 spans 14 amino acids. The V gene's germline CDR1 is WNHNN and CDR2 SYGVQD (reference sequence). As DNA, the CDR3 is TGCGCCAGCAGTCGAACAGGGTCAGTGAACGAGCAGTACTTC. Translated, it gives CASSRTGSVNEQYF.

This clone was observed once. This sequence joins TRBV6-6 and TRBJ1-5; 8 nucleotides line up with TRBD1. This CDR3 is built from 14 residues. Germline assignment: CDR1 MNHNY and CDR2 SVGAGI (reference sequence). V lost 5 bases, J lost 2 bases, and 2 bases stayed unmatched. The CDR3 DNA sequence: TGTGCCAGCAGTCCGGGACAGGGCAATCAGCCCCAGCATTTT. Its translation: CASSPGQGNQPQHF.

The chain is built from TRBV5-8 and TRBJ2-5, with TRBD2 matching over 8 bases. The CDR3 totals 17 residues. V shed 2 bases, J shed 5 bases, and the junction held 14 bases outside the gene matches. Germline V CDR1 and CDR2: SGHTS, YDEGEE. CDR3 sequence: CASSFLREAPFRETQYF. The CDR3 DNA is TGTGCCAGCAGCTTTTTGCGGGAGGCCCCTTTTCGGGAGACCCAGTACTTC. The whole variable domain, remainder taken from reference TRBV5-8 and TRBJ2-5, is EAGVTQSPTHLIKTRGQQATLRCSPISGHTSVYWYQQALGLGLQFLLWYDEGEERNRGNFPPRFSGRQFPNYSSELNVNALELEDSALYLCASSFLREAPFRETQYFGPGTRLLVL.

This clone showed up just a few times. The chain combines TRBV5-1 with TRBJ2-2, with 8 bases that match TRBD2. This CDR3 comprises 15 residues. Trimming removed 1 base from V and 6 bases from J; junction bases left unmatched: 5. Germline loops: CDR1 SGHRS, CDR2 YFSETQ. CDR3 protein: CASSLTSSGSGELFF. CDR3 bases: TGCGCCAGCAGCTTGACGTCTAGCGGGTCCGGGGAGCTGTTTTTT.

J is TRBJ1-2 and V is TRBV30; 7 bases align to TRBD1. Germline CDR1 and CDR2: GTSNPN and SVGIG (reference sequence). The CDR3 spans 13 residues. Trimming at V came to 1 base and at J to 5 bases, leaving 4 bases not matched to a gene. The DNA of the CDR3 is TGTGCCTGGAGTGCCAACAGGGGTTATGGCTACACCTTC. Protein sequence: CAWSANRGYGYTF.

The rearrangement uses TRBV5-1 and TRBJ2-3; 9 nucleotides align to TRBD1. The junction had 17 bases not matched to a gene; V was cut back by 2 bases and J by 1 base. Germline V lookup: CDR1 SGHRS, CDR2 YFSETQ. The CDR3 consists of 20 residues. This CDR3 reads CASSFVTGGASRYRTDTQYF. For the CDR3, the DNA is TGCGCCAGCAGCTTTGTAACAGGGGGCGCGAGTAGGTATCGCACAGATACGCAGTATTTT. Supplemented by reference TRBV5-1 and TRBJ2-3, the full variable domain reads KAGVTQTPRYLIKTRGQQVTLSCSPISGHRSVSWYQQTPGQGLQFLFEYFSETQRNKGNFPGRFSGRQFSNSRSEMNVSTLELGDSALYLCASSFVTGGASRYRTDTQYFGPGTRLTVL.

This clone came up a few times. Since no conserved phenylalanine or tryptophan closes the CDR3, a read error is the likely cause. The V call is TRBV30, the J call TRBJ1-4; 9 bases match TRBD1. V dropped 2 bases and J dropped 6; count of bases not matched to a gene: 4. In germline, CDR1 is GTSNPN, CDR2 SVGIG (reference sequence). CDR3 length equals 14 residues. The CDR3 DNA is TGTGCCTGGAGTTTACAGGGGGCGGATGAAAAACTGTTTGTT. This gives the protein CAWSLQGADEKLFV.

V and J are TRBV4-1 and TRBJ2-7, with D uncertain. In germline, CDR1 is MGHRA, CDR2 YSYEKL. The CDR3 has 11 residues. V lost 1 base, J lost 5 bases, and 3 bases lay in between. CDR3 DNA sequence: TGCGCCAGCAGCCAAGGTAACGAGCAGTACTTC. It yields the protein CASSQGNEQYF.

The chain combines TRBV6-1 with TRBJ2-1; the D gene is possibly TRBD2 (5 bases). The CDR3 contains 15 residues. Germline V gives CDR1 MNHNS, CDR2 SASEGT. V was clipped by 6 bases and J by 6 bases, with 18 bases between them. CDR3 DNA sequence: TGTGCCAGCAGGGTAATAGCACCGCGGGTCAATGAGCAGTTCTTC. Translating gives CASRVIAPRVNEQFF.

On this clone: Because it lacks the conserved phenylalanine or tryptophan at the end, this CDR3 is likely a read error. The chain has TRBV5-4 and TRBJ2-3, with a possible D match to TRBD2 (5 bases). Per germline, CDR1 SGHNT and CDR2 YYREEE (reference sequence). Trimming pared 5 bases from V and 0 bases from J, leaving 13 bases between. The CDR3 sequence is 15 residues long. CDR3 protein: CASRNQRGSTDTQYV. DNA of the CDR3: TGTGCCAGCAGAAATCAACGGGGAAGCACAGATACGCAGTATGTT.

The chain links TRBV29-1 to TRBJ1-1, with a tentative D call TRBD1 (6 bases). The CDR3 extends over 12 amino acids. V gave up 6 bases and J gave up 1 base, with 9 bases separating them. Germline V gene sequence: CDR1 SQVTM, CDR2 ANQGSEA. CDR3 residues: CSVKTGNTEAFF. The CDR3 DNA reads as TGCAGCGTAAAGACAGGGAACACTGAAGCTTTCTTT.

The V and J genes are TRBV5-4 and TRBJ1-5, with D possibly matching TRBD1 (5 bases). V lost 0 bases, J lost 3 bases, and 7 bases lay in between. CDR1 is SGHNT, CDR2 YYREEE, per germline (reference sequence). The CDR3 spans 14 residues. In DNA, the CDR3 is TGTGCCAGCAGCTTGGGGGGCCTCAATCAGCCCCAGCATTTT. Its protein is CASSLGGLNQPQHF.

V gene TRBV30 combines with J gene TRBJ2-7; D is perhaps TRBD1 (6 bases). The V gene lost 5 bases and the J gene lost 2 bases, with 10 bases spanning the gap. The CDR3 runs 12 residues. CDR1 is GTSNPN, CDR2 SVGIG, per germline (reference sequence). CDR3 protein: CAWARDTYEQYF. In DNA form, the CDR3 reads TGTGCCTGGGCCCGGGACACCTACGAGCAGTACTTC.

The CDR3 here is CASSFPRTLGETQYF. The CDR3 coding sequence is TGTGCCAGCAGCTTTCCCAGGACACTGGGAGAGACCCAGTACTTC. The V and J genes are TRBV7-8 and TRBJ2-5, with a possible D match to TRBD1 (5 bases). Trimming shortened V by 3 bases and J by 4 bases, and 15 bases separated the two germline ends. CDR3 length equals 15 residues. Germline-derived CDR1 and CDR2 are SGHVS and FQNEAQ.

This chain connects TRBV7-2 to TRBJ2-7; 13 positions agree with TRBD2. The CDR3 extends over 16 amino acids. V trimming: 6 bases; J trimming: 4 bases; junction bases outside the gene matches: 9. CDR1 and CDR2 from the germline V gene are SGHTA and FQGNSA. The CDR3 nucleotides are TGTGCCAGCAGACCGGGACTAGCGGGGCGGTTGTACGAGCAGTACTTC. Residues: CASRPGLAGRLYEQYF.

The rearrangement joins TRBV5-4 to TRBJ2-2, with D perhaps TRBD2 (6 bases). The CDR3 length is 16 residues. With 6 bases removed from V and 5 bases from J, the gap between germline ends came to 20 bases. The germline V gene encodes CDR1 SGHNT and CDR2 YYREEE (reference sequence). The CDR3 DNA reads as TGTGCCAGCACCGGGGCGGTCGGGAGTGGTACCGGGGAGCTGTTTTTT. Translated: CASTGAVGSGTGELFF.

Turning to this clone: Being one base from a much bigger clone, this may be a read error. The conserved phenylalanine or tryptophan normally closing the CDR3 is absent here, so this likely arose from a read error. The V gene is TRBV5-1, the J gene TRBJ1-5; D is undetermined. The V gene lost 2 bases and the J gene lost 0 bases, with 9 bases spanning the gap. The CDR3 sequence is 15 residues long. Germline V gives CDR1 SGHRS, CDR2 YFSETQ. CDR3 coding DNA: TGCGCCAGCAGCTTTTGGACTTCTAGCAATCAGCCCCAGCATGTT. Its translation: CASSFWTSSNQPQHV.

The V gene is TRBV29-1, the J gene TRBJ1-2, with 9 nucleotides matching TRBD1. Germline-derived CDR1 and CDR2 are SQVTM and ANQGSEA. Trimming cost V 7 bases and J 8 bases; bases outside gene matches: 5. The CDR3 runs 11 residues. The CDR3 protein is CSGGTGFGYTF. DNA of the CDR3: TGCAGCGGCGGGACAGGGTTCGGCTACACCTTC.

The CDR3 is CASSSTYSGGDTEAFF. CDR3 in DNA: TGTGCCAGCAGCTCAACTTATTCAGGGGGTGACACTGAAGCTTTCTTT. The chain carries TRBV13 and TRBJ1-1, with TRBD1 matching 7 bases. The CDR3 totals 16 residues. Germline CDR1 is PRHDT and CDR2 is FYEKMQ (reference sequence). J gave up 3 bases and V 4 bases, and 11 bases lay outside the gene matches. Supplemented by reference TRBV13 and TRBJ1-1, the full variable domain reads AAGVIQSPRHLIKEKRETATLKCYPIPRHDTVYWYQQGPGQDPQFLISFYEKMQSDKGSIPDRFSAQQFSDYHSELNMSSLELGDSALYFCASSSTYSGGDTEAFFGQGTRLTVV.

The chain has TRBV30 and TRBJ1-3, with TRBD1 identical over 9 bases. J was trimmed by 2 bases and V by 3 bases; bases with no gene match: 2. Germline V gene lookup returns CDR1 GTSNPN and CDR2 SVGIG (reference sequence). The CDR3 has 14 amino acids. The CDR3 DNA reads as TGTGCCTGGAGAGGGACAGGGACTGGAAACACCATATATTTT. This codes for CAWRGTGTGNTIYF.

This clone has just a few counts. This chain uses TRBV5-6 with TRBJ2-5, with D perhaps matching TRBD1 (6 bases). The CDR3 is 15 amino acids. The V gene lost 0 bases and the J gene lost 10 bases, with 19 bases spanning the gap. Germline V gives CDR1 SGHDT, CDR2 YYEEEE. The CDR3 DNA reads as TGTGCCAGCAGCTTGGGCCTCGATCCCCAAGGGGGCCAGTACTTC. Translating gives CASSLGLDPQGGQYF. The full variable domain, in which reference TRBV5-6 and TRBJ2-5 provide the parts outside the CDR3, is DAGVTQSPTHLIKTRGQQVTLRCSPKSGHDTVSWYQQALGQGPQFIFQYYEEEERQRGNFPDRFSGHQFPNYSSELNVNALLLGDSALYLCASSLGLDPQGGQYFGPGTRLLVL.

The CDR3 DNA is TGTGCCAGCAGCCTGACTAGCGGGCCTTACGAGCAGTACTTC. This translates into CASSLTSGPYEQYF. This chain uses TRBV6-5 with TRBJ2-7; 10 bases match TRBD2. The CDR3 sequence is 14 residues long. The ends lost 6 bases at V and 4 bases at J; junction bases unmatched: 6. The germline CDR1 and CDR2 sequences are MNHEY and SVGAGI.

This CDR3 is CAWNSGREASYTF. The DNA of the CDR3 is TGTGCCTGGAATTCTGGCAGGGAGGCAAGCTACACCTTC. The chain carries TRBV30 and TRBJ1-2; D is possibly TRBD1 (5 bases). The CDR3 is 13 residues long. From germline, CDR1 is GTSNPN and CDR2 SVGIG (reference sequence). The V and J ends lost 4 bases and 9 bases respectively, with 18 bases between them.

This clone was seen a handful of times. The chain has TRBV28 and TRBJ2-5; D call uncertain. The V end lost 2 bases, the J end lost 2 bases, and 9 bases lay between the germline ends. The CDR3 totals 14 residues. Per the germline V gene, CDR1 is MDHEN and CDR2 is SYDVKM. The CDR3 nucleotides are TGTGCCAGCAGTTTACATCACAGTCAAGAGACCCAGTACTTC. This gives the protein CASSLHHSQETQYF.

V and J are TRBV19 and TRBJ2-4; perhaps TRBD2 as D (5 bases). The CDR3 has 19 amino acids. The V end lost 4 bases, the J end lost 6 bases, and 28 bases lay between the germline ends. Germline CDR1 and CDR2: LNHDA and SQIVND (reference sequence). In nucleotides, the CDR3 is TGTGCCAGTAGTAAGGCGACCACAACCGGGAACCTCGGAGGAAACATTCAGTACTTC. Translation gives CASSKATTTGNLGGNIQYF.

The chain couples TRBV5-1 to TRBJ2-1; 7 bases agree with TRBD2. V lost 4 bases and J lost 3; bases outside the gene matches: 7. The CDR3 is 15 amino acids. Germline V gene lookup returns CDR1 SGHRS and CDR2 YFSETQ. In DNA form, the CDR3 reads TGCGCCAGCAGCCGCGGACTAGGGGTCTACAATGAGCAGTTCTTC. Its translation: CASSRGLGVYNEQFF.

The V call is TRBV25-1, the J call TRBJ2-5; TRBD2 matches at 8 bases. The V and J ends lost 7 bases and 8 bases, in that order; junction bases with no gene match: 6. This CDR3 comprises 12 residues. Germline CDR1 MGHDK, CDR2 SYGVNS. The CDR3 DNA reads as TGTGCCAGCACGGAAGCGGGAGCTACCCAGTACTTC. Its translation: CASTEAGATQYF.

This sequence joins TRBV5-8 and TRBJ1-2, with 7 bases lining up with TRBD1. The CDR3 consists of 14 residues. V dropped 6 bases and J dropped 6; count of bases not matched to a gene: 11. Germline-derived CDR1 and CDR2 are SGHTS and YDEGEE. CDR3 nucleotide sequence: TGTGCCAGCACCGCGTTTAGAGGGGGCGATGGCTACACCTTC. Translation: CASTAFRGGDGYTF.

The V call is TRBV27, the J call TRBJ2-1; 9 positions match TRBD1. J gave up 1 base and V 8 bases, and 0 bases lay outside the gene matches. In germline, CDR1 is MNHEY, CDR2 SMNVEV (reference sequence). The CDR3 runs to 13 residues. CDR3 nucleotide sequence: TGTGCCAGCGGGACAGGGTCCTACAATGAGCAGTTCTTC. Translated, it gives CASGTGSYNEQFF.

This chain uses TRBV5-4 with TRBJ2-1; TRBD2 agrees at 11 bases. This CDR3 has 16 amino acids. Germline lookup yields CDR1 SGHNT and CDR2 YYREEE (reference sequence). V trimming: 2 bases; J trimming: 4 bases; junction bases outside the gene matches: 5. In DNA form, the CDR3 reads TGTGCCAGCAGCTTAGCCGGGACTAGCGGATACAATGAGCAGTTCTTC. Translating gives CASSLAGTSGYNEQFF.